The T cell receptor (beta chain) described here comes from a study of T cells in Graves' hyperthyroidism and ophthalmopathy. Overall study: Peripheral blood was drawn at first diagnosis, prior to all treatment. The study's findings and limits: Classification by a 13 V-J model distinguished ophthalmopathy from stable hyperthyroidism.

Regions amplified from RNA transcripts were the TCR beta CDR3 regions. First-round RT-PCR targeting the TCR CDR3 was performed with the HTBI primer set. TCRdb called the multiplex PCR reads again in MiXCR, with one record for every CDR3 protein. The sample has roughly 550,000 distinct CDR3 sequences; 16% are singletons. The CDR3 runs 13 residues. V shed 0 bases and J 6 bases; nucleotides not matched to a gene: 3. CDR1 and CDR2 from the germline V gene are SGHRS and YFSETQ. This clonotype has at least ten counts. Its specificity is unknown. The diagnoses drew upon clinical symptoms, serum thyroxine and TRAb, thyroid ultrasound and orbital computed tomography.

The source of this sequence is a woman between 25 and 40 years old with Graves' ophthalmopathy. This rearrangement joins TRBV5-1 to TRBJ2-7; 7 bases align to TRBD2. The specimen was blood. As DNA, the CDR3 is TGCGCCAGCAGCTTGGAAGCGGGAACCGAGCAGTACTTC. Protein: CASSLEAGTEQYF.